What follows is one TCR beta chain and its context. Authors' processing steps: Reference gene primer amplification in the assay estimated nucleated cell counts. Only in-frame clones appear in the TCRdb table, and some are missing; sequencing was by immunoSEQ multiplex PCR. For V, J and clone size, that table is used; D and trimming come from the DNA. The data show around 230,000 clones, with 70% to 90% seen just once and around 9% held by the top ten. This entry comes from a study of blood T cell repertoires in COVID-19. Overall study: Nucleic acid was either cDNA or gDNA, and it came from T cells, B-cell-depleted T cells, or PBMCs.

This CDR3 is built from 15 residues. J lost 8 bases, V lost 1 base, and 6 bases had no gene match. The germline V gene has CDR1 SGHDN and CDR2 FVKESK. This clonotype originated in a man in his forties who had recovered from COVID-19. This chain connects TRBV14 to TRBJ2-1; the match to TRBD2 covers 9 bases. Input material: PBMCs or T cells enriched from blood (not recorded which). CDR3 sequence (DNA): TGTGCCAGCAGCCAAGTGCGGGGGGGCCCTTATGAGCAGTTCTTC. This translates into CASSQVRGGPYEQFF.